This T cell receptor (beta chain) was sequenced in a study of cytomegalovirus exposure and HLA in healthy donors. Study-level findings and limits: Specific recognition of CMV antigens was confirmed in vitro for three chains (all CMV-associated). Earlier analysis yielded a pattern in which most TCR beta V segments were productive about 90% or about 30% of the time.

Regarding donors, all were healthy bone marrow donors. Notes on this clone: Its antigen is unknown.

In the PCR, 60 Vbeta and 13 Jbeta primers were used. Original methodology: Later, an analysis found roughly 80 million unique TCR beta chains, and about 10 million of these were shared. The method was immunoSEQ multiplex PCR; TCRdb's version includes in-frame clones alone and lacks a portion of them. V, J and clone size are taken as reported in that table, and D and trimming were inferred from the DNA itself. The sample lists 310,000 or so clones, roughly 90% occurring once. The trim removed 3 bases at V and 4 bases at J, leaving 8 bases unmatched. The CDR3 is made up of 15 amino acids. CDR1 MGHDK and CDR2 SYGVNS come from the germline V gene.

The TCR originated in a young woman in good health and CMV-seronegative. The sample comprised PBMCs. The V call is TRBV25-1, the J call TRBJ1-2; 7 nucleotides agree with TRBD1. In DNA form, the CDR3 reads TGTGCCAGCAGTGACGGCGCTCGACAGGGCTATGGCTACACCTTC. Translated: CASSDGARQGYGYTF.